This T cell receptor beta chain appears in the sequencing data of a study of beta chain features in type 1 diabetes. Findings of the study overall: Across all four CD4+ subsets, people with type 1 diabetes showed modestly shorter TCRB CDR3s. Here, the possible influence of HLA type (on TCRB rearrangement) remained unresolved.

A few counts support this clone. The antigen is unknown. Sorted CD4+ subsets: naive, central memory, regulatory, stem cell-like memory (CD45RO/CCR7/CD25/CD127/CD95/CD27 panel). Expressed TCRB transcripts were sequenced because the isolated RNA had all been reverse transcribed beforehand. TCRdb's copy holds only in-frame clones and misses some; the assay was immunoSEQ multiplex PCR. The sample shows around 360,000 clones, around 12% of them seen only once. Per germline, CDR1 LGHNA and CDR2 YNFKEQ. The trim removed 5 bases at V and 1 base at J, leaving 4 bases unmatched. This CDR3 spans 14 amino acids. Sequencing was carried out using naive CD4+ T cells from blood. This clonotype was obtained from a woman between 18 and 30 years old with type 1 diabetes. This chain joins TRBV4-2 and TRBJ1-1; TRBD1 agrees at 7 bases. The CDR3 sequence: CASSYRTGNTEAFF. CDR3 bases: TGTGCCAGCAGCTACCGGACAGGGAACACTGAAGCTTTCTTT.